This T cell receptor (beta chain) was recorded in a study of graft-versus-host responses after intestinal transplantation. Study-level background: Recipients were all induced with anti-thymocyte globulin, then given tacrolimus and steroids for around three years.

The protocol was immunoSEQ multiplex PCR, while the TCRdb copy is restricted to in-frame clones and leaves out a portion. The repertoire has more than 90,000 clones, roughly 91% of them found once; the top ten carry less than 0.5%. CDR3 length equals 11 residues. CDR1 and CDR2 (germline): MGHDK, SYGVNS. Losses at the gene ends were 8 bases for V and 11 bases for J; bases not matched to a gene: 6. As regards this clone: Its specificity is unknown.

The sequencing used unstimulated CD8+ T cells sorted from spleen or lymph node cells, collected before intestinal transplant. The source of this sequence is a human donor who received an intestinal transplant. V gene TRBV25-1 combines with J gene TRBJ2-1; 7 bases agree with TRBD2. CDR3 sequence reads: CASDFGRKQFF. The DNA of the CDR3 is TGTGCCAGCGACTTCGGGAGGAAGCAGTTCTTC.